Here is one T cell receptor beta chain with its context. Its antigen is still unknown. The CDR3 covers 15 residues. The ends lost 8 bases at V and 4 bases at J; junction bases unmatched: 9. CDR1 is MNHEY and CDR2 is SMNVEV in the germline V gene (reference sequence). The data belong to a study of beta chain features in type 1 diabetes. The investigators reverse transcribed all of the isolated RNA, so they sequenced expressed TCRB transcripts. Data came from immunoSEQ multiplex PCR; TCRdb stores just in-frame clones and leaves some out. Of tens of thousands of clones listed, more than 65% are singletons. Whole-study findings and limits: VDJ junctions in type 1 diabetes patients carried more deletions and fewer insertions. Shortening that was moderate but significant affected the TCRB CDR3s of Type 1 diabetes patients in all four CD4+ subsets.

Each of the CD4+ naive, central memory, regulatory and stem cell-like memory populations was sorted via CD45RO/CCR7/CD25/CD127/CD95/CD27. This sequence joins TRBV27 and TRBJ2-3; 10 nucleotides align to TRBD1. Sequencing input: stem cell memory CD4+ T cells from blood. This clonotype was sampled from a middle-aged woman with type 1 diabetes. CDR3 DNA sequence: TGTGCCAGCGGGGGACAGGGGTCGTCGGCAGATACGCAGTATTTT. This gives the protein CASGGQGSSADTQYF.